Reported below is one TCR beta chain. Its target is unknown. CDR3 length: 15 amino acids. Trimming took 2 bases from V and 5 from J; bases not matched to a gene: 6. CDR1 DFQATT and CDR2 SNEGSKA come from the germline V gene (reference sequence). This record belongs to a study of CD8+CD57+ T cells in acquired aplastic anemia. Study-wide background: Recorded DNA amounts for sorted CD4+ and CD8+ cells had an average of 3.2 ug. Study-level points and caveats: Patients had around 30 CD8+ CDR3 sequences in common with controls (the shared set).

Individuals selected for sequencing had exhibited CD8+CD57+ cell expansion on flow cytometry. TCR beta VDJ and CDR3 profiles were obtained from a genomic DNA template. TCRdb reprocessed the reads with MiXCR, giving one entry per CDR3 protein. The data show hundreds of thousands of distinct CDR3 sequences, more than 25% seen once. Sequenced sample: sorted CD4+, CD8+, or CD8+CD57+ T cells (not recorded which) from PBMCs. This TCR was recovered from a human donor with aplastic anemia. The rearrangement links TRBV20-1 to TRBJ2-5; 12 bases are shared with TRBD2. CDR3 sequence: CSARLAGGRSETQYF. The DNA for the CDR3 is TGCAGTGCTAGACTAGCGGGGGGGCGTTCGGAGACCCAGTACTTC.